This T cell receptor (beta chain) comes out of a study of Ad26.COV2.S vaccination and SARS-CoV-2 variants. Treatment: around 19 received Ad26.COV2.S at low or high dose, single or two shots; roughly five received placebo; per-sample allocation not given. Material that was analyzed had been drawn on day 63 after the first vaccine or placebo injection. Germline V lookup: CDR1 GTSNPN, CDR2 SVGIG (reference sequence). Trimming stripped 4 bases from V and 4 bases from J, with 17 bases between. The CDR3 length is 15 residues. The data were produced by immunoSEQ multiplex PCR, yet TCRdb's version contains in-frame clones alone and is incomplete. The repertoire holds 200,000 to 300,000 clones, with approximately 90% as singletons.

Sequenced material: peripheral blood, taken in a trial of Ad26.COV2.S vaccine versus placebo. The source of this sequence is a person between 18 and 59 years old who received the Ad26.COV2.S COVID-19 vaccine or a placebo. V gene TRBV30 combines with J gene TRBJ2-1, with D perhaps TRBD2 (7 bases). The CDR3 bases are TGTGCCTGGATTTTCGGGGGGCTTAGGTACAATGAGCAGTTCTTC. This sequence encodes CAWIFGGLRYNEQFF. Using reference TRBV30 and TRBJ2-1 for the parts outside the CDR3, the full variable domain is SQTIHQWPATLVQPVGSPLSLECTVEGTSNPNLYWYRQAAGRGLQLLFYSVGIGQISSEVPQNLSASRPQDRQFILSSKKLLLSDSGFYLCAWIFGGLRYNEQFFGPGTRLTVL.